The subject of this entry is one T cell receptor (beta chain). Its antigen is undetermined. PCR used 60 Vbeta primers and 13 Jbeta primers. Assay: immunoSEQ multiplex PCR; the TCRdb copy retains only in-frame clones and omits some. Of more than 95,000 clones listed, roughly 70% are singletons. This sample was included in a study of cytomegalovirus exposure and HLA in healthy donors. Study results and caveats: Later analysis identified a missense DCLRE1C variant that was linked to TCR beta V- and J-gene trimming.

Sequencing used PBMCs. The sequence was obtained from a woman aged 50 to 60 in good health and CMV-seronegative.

DNA for the CDR3: TGTGCCAGCAGCTTAGGGTCGACAGTTAATTCACCCCTCCACTTT. Encoded protein: CASSLGSTVNSPLHF. V and J are TRBV7-9 and TRBJ1-6, with D possibly matching TRBD1 (5 bases). CDR1 SEHNR and CDR2 FQNEAQ come from the germline V gene (reference sequence). V lost 1 base and J lost 6, with 10 bases in between. This CDR3 spans 15 amino acids.